The rows below give T cell receptor beta chains drawn from one sample of a study of blood T cell repertoires in COVID-19. Measured with immunoSEQ multiplex PCR; TCRdb has only the in-frame clones, and not every one. The table records 250,000 to 300,000 clones, approximately 85% of them present only once. Specimen: PBMCs or T cells enriched from blood (not recorded which). These receptors were collected from a woman between 50 and 59 years old who had recovered from COVID-19. CDR3s include the opening cysteine and the closing phenylalanine or tryptophan. A D gene is named only where the DNA matches it firmly. For some rows the clone size is stated as once, few or many, or as a class when expanded; others skip it.

abundance | j_gene | d_gene | v_gene | len | CDR3nt | CDR3aa
. | TRBJ1-1 | TRBD1 | TRBV28 | 15 | TGTGCCAGCAGCCCCCTGGACAGGGTGAACACTGAAGCTTTCTTT | CASSPLDRVNTEAFF
. | TRBJ2-6 | . | TRBV30 | 18 | TGTGCCTGGAGTGTAACCCGGACAGCCCCCTCTGGGGCCAACGTCCTGACTTTC | CAWSVTRTAPSGANVLTF
. | TRBJ2-1 | . | TRBV5-5 | 16 | TGTGCCAGCAGCCTACTACCGACGAGCTCCTACAATGAGCAGTTCTTC | CASSLLPTSSYNEQFF
. | TRBJ2-1 | TRBD2 | TRBV20-1 | 17 | TGCAGTGCTAGTCATTTTAGGACTAGCGGGCCTTACAATGAGCAGTTCTTC | CSASHFRTSGPYNEQFF
. | TRBJ1-6 | TRBD1 | TRBV14 | 15 | TGTGCCAGCAGCCCCCGACAGGGATTTAATTCACCCCTCCACTTT | CASSPRQGFNSPLHF
. | TRBJ2-7 | . | TRBV7-9 | 14 | TGTGCCAGCAGCCACTCTATGACCCCGGGGGAGCAGTACTTC | CASSHSMTPGEQYF
once | TRBJ2-1 | TRBD1 | TRBV14 | 13 | TGTGCCAGCAGGATGACAGGGGACAATGAGCAGTTCTTC | CASRMTGDNEQFF
. | TRBJ1-1 | . | TRBV7-6 | 12 | TGTGCCAGCAGCCACGGGGGGAGTGAAGCTTTCTTT | CASSHGGSEAFF
. | TRBJ2-7 | TRBD2 | TRBV7-9 | 18 | TGTGCCAGCAGTCCCCCCCCGGGACTAGCGGGAGAATACTACGAGCAGTACTTC | CASSPPPGLAGEYYEQYF
. | TRBJ2-1 | TRBD1 | TRBV29-1 | 13 | TGCAGCGTTGGGACAGGGGGATACAATGAGCAGTTCTTC | CSVGTGGYNEQFF
. | TRBJ1-6 | . | TRBV19 | 15 | TGTGCCAGTAGTATGCAGGGACATGGGAATTCACCCCTCCACTTT | CASSMQGHGNSPLHF
. | TRBJ1-1 | TRBD1 | TRBV5-1 | 15 | TGCGCCAGCAGCATCGGGACAGATGCTTACACTGAAGCTTTCTTT | CASSIGTDAYTEAFF
once | TRBJ1-5 | . | TRBV2 | 12 | TGTGCCAGCAGTGCCCACAATCAGCCCCAGCATTTT | CASSAHNQPQHF
. | TRBJ2-5 | . | TRBV7-6 | 13 | TGTGCCAGCAGCCCCCAACAAGTGGAGACCCAGTACTTC | CASSPQQVETQYF
. | TRBJ2-1 | TRBD2 | TRBV27 | 16 | TGTGCCAGCTTTTCCTTAGCGGGAGAGTCCTACAATGAGCAGTTCTTC | CASFSLAGESYNEQFF
. | TRBJ2-7 | . | TRBV23-1 | 20 | TGCGCCAGCGGCACAGGGTTGGCCCCTTCGGTTGTGGCGAGAGTCTACGAGCAGTACTTC | CASGTGLAPSVVARVYEQYF
. | TRBJ1-1 | . | TRBV6-5 | 15 | TGTGCCAGCAGTTATTTAGAAGAGATGAACACTGAAGCTTTCTTT | CASSYLEEMNTEAFF
. | TRBJ2-7 | TRBD2 | TRBV7-3 | 13 | TGTGCCAGCAGCCCAAGCGGGATCGACGAGCAGTACTTC | CASSPSGIDEQYF
. | TRBJ1-4 | . | TRBV11-2 | 15 | TGTGCCAGCAGCTTAGATCTCTGGAGTAATGAAAAACTGTTTTTT | CASSLDLWSNEKLFF
. | TRBJ2-4 | . | TRBV9 | 16 | TGTGCCAGCAGCGTAGGGATCGGGGGAAGCGGGAACATTCAGTACTTC | CASSVGIGGSGNIQYF
. | TRBJ1-1 | TRBD1 | TRBV24-1 | 14 | TGTGCCACCAGTGATTTGGGCAGGGGGACTGAAGCTTTCTTT | CATSDLGRGTEAFF
. | TRBJ1-2 | TRBD1 | TRBV27 | 14 | TGTGCCAGCAGTACGATCGGGACAGGCTATGGCTACACCTTC | CASSTIGTGYGYTF
once | TRBJ1-1 | TRBD1 | TRBV3-1/TRBV3-2 | 14 | TGTGCCAGCAGCCAAGGGACAGGGGGCACTGAAGCTTTCTTT | CASSQGTGGTEAFF